Following are 15 T cell receptor beta chains from one sample sequenced in a study of blood T cell repertoires in COVID-19. This table comes from immunoSEQ multiplex PCR, and its TCRdb copy is limited to in-frame clones, with some not included. This table holds over 100,000 clones, about 88% found once. Material for sequencing was peripheral blood. The source of these receptors is a human donor in a cohort sampled during active COVID-19.

The chain is built from TRBV1 and TRBJ2-5; whether TRBD2, the table's D call, matches the DNA was not checked. TRBV1 has pseudogene status. This CDR3 contains 15 residues. The CDR3 loop is CTSSPHTEVRRTQYF. For the CDR3, the DNA is TGCACCAGCAGCCCTCATACTGAGGTCCGGAGGACCCAGTACTTC.

The chain has TRBV15 and TRBJ2-7; D uncertain. Germline V gene data show CDR1 as LNHNV and CDR2 as YYDKDF (reference sequence). Trimming pared 0 bases from V and 3 bases from J, leaving 9 bases between. The CDR3 has 14 residues. The CDR3 DNA sequence: TGTGCCACCAGCAGAGATCGAGGCAGCTACGAGCAGTACTTC. As protein: CATSRDRGSYEQYF.

J is TRBJ2-5 and V is TRBV7-2; 7 bases agree with TRBD2. The CDR3 is made up of 14 amino acids. The V gene end was trimmed by 0 bases and the J gene end by 2 bases; junction bases not matched to a gene: 0. Per germline, CDR1 SGHTA and CDR2 FQGNSA. CDR3 amino acids: CASSLAGGQETQYF. The CDR3 nucleotides read TGTGCCAGCAGCTTAGCGGGGGGGCAAGAGACCCAGTACTTC.

The rearrangement links TRBV20-1 to TRBJ1-5, with 8 bases that match TRBD1. CDR1 is DFQATT, CDR2 SNEGSKA, per germline (reference sequence). This CDR3 is built from 17 residues. Trimming took 3 bases from V and 2 from J; bases not matched to a gene: 12. The chain's CDR3 is CSASAVDRGRGNQPQHF. The CDR3 DNA follows: TGCAGTGCTAGTGCCGTCGACAGGGGAAGGGGCAATCAGCCCCAGCATTTT.

This chain connects TRBV9 to TRBJ2-5; a weak D match, TRBD1 (6 bases). Trimming pared 0 bases from V and 2 bases from J, leaving 14 bases between. The CDR3 contains 16 residues. CDR1 and CDR2 from the germline V gene are SGDLS and YYNGEE. The CDR3 DNA follows: TGTGCCAGCAGCGTAGGGACCAGGACAGCGCAAGAGACCCAGTACTTC. Translating gives CASSVGTRTAQETQYF.

This clone was counted once. The J gene is TRBJ1-2, the V gene TRBV5-1, with a possible D match to TRBD1 (6 bases). Trimming shortened V by 0 bases and J by 3 bases, and 12 bases separated the two germline ends. CDR1 is SGHRS, CDR2 YFSETQ, per germline. The length of the CDR3 is 15 residues. The CDR3 loop reads CASSLDREGYYGYTF. In DNA, the CDR3 is TGCGCCAGCAGCTTGGACAGGGAAGGGTACTATGGCTACACCTTC.

The chain links TRBV19 to TRBJ2-7, with a weak D call TRBD1 (6 bases). Trimming took 6 bases from V and 5 from J, leaving 14 bases between them. This CDR3 has 13 amino acids. Germline CDR1 is LNHDA and CDR2 is SQIVND (reference sequence). CDR3 nucleotide sequence: TGTGCCAGTAGACAGGGACCCAACCACGAGCAGTACTTC. Its translation is CASRQGPNHEQYF. Drawing the rest from reference TRBV19 and TRBJ2-7, the complete variable domain is DGGITQSPKYLFRKEGQNVTLSCEQNLNHDAMYWYRQDPGQGLRLIYYSQIVNDFQKGDIAEGYSVSREKKESFPLTVTSAQKNPTAFYLCASRQGPNHEQYFGPGTRLTVT.

This chain uses TRBV9 with TRBJ2-3, with 7 bases that match TRBD1. Germline-derived CDR1 and CDR2 are SGDLS and YYNGEE. This CDR3 has 14 amino acids. The V gene end was trimmed by 3 bases and the J gene end by 3 bases; junction bases not matched to a gene: 4. The DNA for the CDR3 is TGTGCCAGCAGCGGGGGACAGAGGACAGATACGCAGTATTTT. Its protein is CASSGGQRTDTQYF.

V gene TRBV4-2 combines with J gene TRBJ2-1; a possible D gene is TRBD2 (5 bases). Trimming took 0 bases from V and 7 from J, leaving 13 bases between them. There are 15 residues in the CDR3. The germline V gene has CDR1 LGHNA and CDR2 YNFKEQ. The CDR3 DNA reads as TGTGCCAGCAGCCAAGAAGGGTCCCCGGGGAATGAGCAGTTCTTC. Translating it yields CASSQEGSPGNEQFF.

V is TRBV5-4 and J is TRBJ1-4, with 8 nucleotides matching TRBD1. Trimming removed 5 bases from V and 7 bases from J; junction bases left unmatched: 13. Germline V gene data show CDR1 as SGHNT and CDR2 as YYREEE (reference sequence). The CDR3 totals 16 residues. The CDR3 loop is CASSSHPDRGVEKLFF. The CDR3 DNA sequence: TGTGCCAGCAGTTCCCACCCAGACAGGGGTGTTGAAAAACTGTTTTTT.

This chain joins TRBV5-1 and TRBJ1-1; perhaps TRBD1 as D (5 bases). The CDR3 runs to 14 residues. Germline CDR1 reads SGHRS; CDR2 reads YFSETQ. Trimming shortened V by 7 bases and J by 3 bases, and 16 bases separated the two germline ends. The CDR3 spells CASGLGGDDTEAFF. In DNA, the CDR3 is TGCGCCAGCGGGCTAGGAGGGGACGACACTGAAGCTTTCTTT.

This clone was observed a single time. The chain joins TRBV5-4 to TRBJ2-2; a possible D gene is TRBD1 (6 bases). This CDR3 is 16 amino acids long. CDR1 and CDR2 from the germline V gene are SGHNT and YYREEE (reference sequence). Between the trimmed V and J ends, which lost 2 bases and 1 base, there was a span of 12 bases. CDR3 DNA: TGTGCCAGCAGCTTAATGACAGGAAAGAACACCGGGGAGCTGTTTTTT. Translated: CASSLMTGKNTGELFF.

The CDR3 coding sequence is TGCAGCGTTGGCCCACCCGGTAGGAACACTGAAGCTTTCTTT. Translation: CSVGPPGRNTEAFF. This chain joins TRBV29-1 and TRBJ1-1; no firm D call. V dropped 4 bases and J dropped 1 base, with 13 bases sitting between them. The CDR3 contains 14 residues. Per germline, CDR1 SQVTM and CDR2 ANQGSEA.

The chain's CDR3 is CASVPSGANVLTF. The CDR3 DNA reads as TGTGCCAGCGTCCCTTCTGGGGCCAACGTCCTGACTTTC. This chain connects TRBV25-1 to TRBJ2-6; D unclear. The length of the CDR3 is 13 residues. V was trimmed by 8 bases and J by 1 base, leaving 6 bases between them. Germline V gene sequence: CDR1 MGHDK, CDR2 SYGVNS.

This clone occurred a few times. This rearrangement joins TRBV6-5 to TRBJ1-6, with D possibly TRBD1 on 6 matching bases. The CDR3 covers 16 residues. V was trimmed by 7 bases and J by 7 bases, leaving 20 bases between them. Germline V gene sequence: CDR1 MNHEY, CDR2 SVGAGI. The CDR3 DNA is TGTGCCAGCACATACTCGGGACAAGGGAACAATTCACCCCTCCACTTT. Its translation: CASTYSGQGNNSPLHF.